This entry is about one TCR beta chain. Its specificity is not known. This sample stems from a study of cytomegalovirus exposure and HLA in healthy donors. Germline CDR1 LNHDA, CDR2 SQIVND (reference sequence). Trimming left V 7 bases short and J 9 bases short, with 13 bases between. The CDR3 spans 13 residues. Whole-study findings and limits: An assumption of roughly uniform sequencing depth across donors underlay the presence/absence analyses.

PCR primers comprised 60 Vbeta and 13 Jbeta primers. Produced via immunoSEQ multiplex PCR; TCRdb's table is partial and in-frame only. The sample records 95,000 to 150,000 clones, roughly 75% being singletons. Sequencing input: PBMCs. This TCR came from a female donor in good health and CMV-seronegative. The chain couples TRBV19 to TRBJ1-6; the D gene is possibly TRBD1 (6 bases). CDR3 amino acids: CASTVTGTSPLHF. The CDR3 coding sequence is TGTGCCAGTACTGTAACAGGGACTTCACCCCTCCACTTT.